Listed here are 16 T cell receptor beta chains from one sample, sequenced in a study of T cells after yellow fever vaccination. TCRdb re-called the 5' RACE reads with MiXCR, one entry per CDR3 protein. Here the sample spans about 350,000 distinct CDR3 sequences, approximately 4% being singletons. Sample: PBMCs, taken 5 days after the yellow fever booster vaccination. Receptor source: a man younger than 35 who received the YFV17D yellow fever vaccine.

The V gene is TRBV5-1, the J gene TRBJ2-5; the D gene could be TRBD1 or TRBD2 (5 bases each). Trimming shortened V by 1 base and J by 10 bases, and 17 bases separated the two germline ends. This CDR3 is built from 14 residues. Germline V gene lookup returns CDR1 SGHRS and CDR2 YFSETQ. The CDR3 spells CASSLPKKGSGQYF. CDR3 sequence (DNA): TGCGCCAGCAGCTTGCCAAAAAAGGGGAGCGGCCAGTACTTC.

The table lists this clonotype with a few counts. J is TRBJ1-1 and V is TRBV5-5; D not certain. CDR1 is SGHKS and CDR2 is YYEKEE in the germline V gene (reference sequence). The CDR3 has 11 residues. V was trimmed by 3 bases and J by 4 bases, leaving 4 bases between them. This CDR3 reads CASSWATEAFF. CDR3 DNA: TGTGCCAGCAGCTGGGCCACTGAAGCTTTCTTT.

This clonotype has just a few counts. The rearrangement uses TRBV20-1 and TRBJ2-5, with TRBD2 identical over 9 bases. The CDR3 runs to 16 residues. Trimming took 3 bases from V and 0 from J; bases not matched to a gene: 8. Per the germline V gene, CDR1 is DFQATT and CDR2 is SNEGSKA (reference sequence). This CDR3 is CSARASGVLYQETQYF. CDR3 sequence (DNA): TGCAGTGCTAGGGCTAGCGGGGTTTTGTACCAAGAGACCCAGTACTTC.

There are a few counts of this clonotype. The genes are TRBV6-2 or TRBV6-3 and TRBJ2-2; D assignment may be TRBD1 or TRBD2 (5 bases each). The CDR3 has 17 residues. Trimming removed 5 bases at V and 6 bases at J, with 22 bases between. Germline V gives CDR1 MNHEY, CDR2 SVGEGT. CDR3 in DNA: TGTGCCAGCAGTACCCTGGGCCGGGACGCAGGTTCCGGGGAGCTGTTTTTT. Protein product: CASSTLGRDAGSGELFF.

The chain carries TRBV29-1 and TRBJ2-7; D might be TRBD1 (5 bases). CDR3 length equals 13 residues. From germline, CDR1 is SQVTM and CDR2 ANQGSEA. Trimming removed 6 bases from V and 1 base from J, with 13 bases in between. The CDR3 region has the DNA TGCAGCGTCGAGACCAGGGAATCCTACGAGCAGTACTTC. It codes for CSVETRESYEQYF.

V usage is TRBV10-3 and J usage is TRBJ2-7; 7 bases agree with TRBD1. CDR1 is ENHRY, CDR2 SYGVKD, per germline. The CDR3 covers 14 residues. The V gene end was trimmed by 6 bases and the J gene end by 3 bases; junction bases not matched to a gene: 8. The CDR3, as DNA: TGTGCCATCAGGACCACAGGGGTAAACTACGAGCAGTACTTC. It specifies CAIRTTGVNYEQYF.

V usage is TRBV20-1 and J usage is TRBJ2-1; D is undetermined. The CDR3 loop spans 15 amino acids. Trimming took 2 bases from V and 0 from J, leaving 11 bases between them. CDR1 is DFQATT and CDR2 is SNEGSKA in the germline V gene (reference sequence). This chain's CDR3 is CSARRGPSSYNEQFF. The CDR3, as DNA: TGCAGTGCTAGACGCGGCCCGAGCTCCTACAATGAGCAGTTCTTC.

In this sample, this clonotype turned up a few times. In DNA form, the CDR3 reads TGCAGTGCTGGTGATCGAGGTCTAGCGGGAGATACGCAGTATTTT. Translating gives CSAGDRGLAGDTQYF. This sequence joins TRBV20-1 and TRBJ2-3, with 8 positions matching TRBD2. Trimming took 5 bases from V and 5 from J; bases not matched to a gene: 12. CDR1 is DFQATT, CDR2 SNEGSKA, per germline (reference sequence). This CDR3 spans 15 amino acids.

The sample holds a few counts of this clonotype. J is TRBJ2-5 and V is TRBV3-1; 7 bases align to TRBD1. The CDR3 sequence is 16 residues long. Germline values: CDR1 LGHDT, CDR2 YNNKEL (reference sequence). V lost 1 base, J lost 2 bases, and 7 bases stayed unmatched. The DNA for the CDR3 is TGTGCCAGCAGCCAAGGGGGGCCAGGGGGACAAGAGACCCAGTACTTC. This codes for CASSQGGPGGQETQYF.

This clonotype has more than one count but fewer than ten. The chain carries TRBV5-1 and TRBJ2-5; 11 bases fit TRBD2. This CDR3 has 16 residues. Per the germline V gene, CDR1 is SGHRS and CDR2 is YFSETQ. Trimming took 0 bases from V and 4 from J; bases not matched to a gene: 5. CDR3 in amino acids: CASSLALAGGPETQYF. The DNA of the CDR3 is TGCGCCAGCAGCTTGGCCCTAGCGGGGGGTCCAGAGACCCAGTACTTC.

This clonotype has only a few counts. The V call is TRBV5-1, the J call TRBJ2-2, with 9 positions matching TRBD2. Germline-derived CDR1 and CDR2 are SGHRS and YFSETQ. V lost 4 bases to trimming and J lost 4 bases; unmatched junction nucleotides: 8. This CDR3 contains 16 residues. The chain's CDR3 is CASSPRAGGFTGELFF. CDR3 bases: TGCGCCAGCAGCCCTCGAGCGGGGGGTTTCACCGGGGAGCTGTTTTTT. The entire variable domain, with the rest obtained from reference TRBV5-1 and TRBJ2-2, is as follows: KAGVTQTPRYLIKTRGQQVTLSCSPISGHRSVSWYQQTPGQGLQFLFEYFSETQRNKGNFPGRFSGRQFSNSRSEMNVSTLELGDSALYLCASSPRAGGFTGELFFGEGSRLTVL.

This clonotype has at least ten counts. The chain links TRBV5-6 to TRBJ2-3, with TRBD1 identical over 9 bases. Trimming at V came to 6 bases and at J to 5 bases, leaving 7 bases not matched to a gene. CDR3 length equals 14 residues. Per germline, CDR1 SGHDT and CDR2 YYEEEE. CDR3 protein: CASTGQGSGDTQYF. The CDR3 DNA reads TGTGCCAGCACCGGACAGGGGTCCGGAGATACGCAGTATTTT.

This clonotype was picked up a small number of times. The chain couples TRBV4-1 to TRBJ2-7; no definite D call. Germline V gene sequence: CDR1 MGHRA, CDR2 YSYEKL. This CDR3 is built from 14 residues. The germline V and J ends were trimmed by 4 bases and 2 bases, with 12 bases remaining between them. The DNA of the CDR3 is TGCGCCAGCAGCCCGAGGAAGGGCACCTACGAGCAGTACTTC. It encodes CASSPRKGTYEQYF.

This clonotype came up many times. The gene calls are TRBV6-1 and TRBJ2-3, with TRBD2 matching 12 bases. The CDR3 totals 15 residues. Germline assignment: CDR1 MNHNS and CDR2 SASEGT. Trimming cost V 6 bases and J 4 bases; bases outside gene matches: 5. The CDR3 is CASRGLAGTADTQYF. CDR3 DNA sequence: TGTGCCAGCAGAGGACTAGCGGGGACCGCAGATACGCAGTATTTT.

V gene TRBV7-3 combines with J gene TRBJ1-1, with a possible D match to TRBD1 (5 bases). The CDR3 loop spans 13 amino acids. The germline gives CDR1 SGHTA, CDR2 FQGTGA. Trimming cost V 5 bases and J 3 bases, with 10 bases left between them. The CDR3 coding sequence is TGTGCCAGCAGCCGCATAGGGGACACTGAAGCTTTCTTT. Translating it yields CASSRIGDTEAFF.

This clonotype occurred a few times. The rearrangement joins TRBV3-1 to TRBJ1-2; weak D call: TRBD1 (5 bases). CDR1 LGHDT and CDR2 YNNKEL come from the germline V gene (reference sequence). This CDR3 comprises 15 residues. Trimming cost V 2 bases and J 5 bases, with 15 bases left between them. The CDR3 DNA sequence: TGTGCCAGCAGCCAACGCGGGGCCCTAGGGTATGGCTACACCTTC. Its protein is CASSQRGALGYGYTF.